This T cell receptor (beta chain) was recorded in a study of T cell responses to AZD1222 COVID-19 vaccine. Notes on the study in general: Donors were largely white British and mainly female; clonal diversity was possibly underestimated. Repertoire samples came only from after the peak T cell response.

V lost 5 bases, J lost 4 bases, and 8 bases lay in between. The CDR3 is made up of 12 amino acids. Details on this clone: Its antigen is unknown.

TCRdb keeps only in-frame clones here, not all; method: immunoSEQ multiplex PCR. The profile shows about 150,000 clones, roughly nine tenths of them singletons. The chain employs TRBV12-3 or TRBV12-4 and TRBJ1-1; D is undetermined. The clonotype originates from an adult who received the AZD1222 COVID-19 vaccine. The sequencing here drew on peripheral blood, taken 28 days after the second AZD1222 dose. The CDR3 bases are TGTGCCAGCAGTCCTGGGCGCACTGAAGCTTTCTTT. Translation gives CASSPGRTEAFF.